This T cell receptor beta chain stems from a study of blood T cells in healthy people across ages. It was with a sample-barcoded 5' primer and a J-beta primer mix that a second PCR of roughly 7 to 12 cycles was run. From the 5' RACE reads, TCRdb called clonotypes with MiXCR, one entry per CDR3 protein. The sample has hundreds of thousands of distinct CDR3 sequences, over 20% seen once. Germline values: CDR1 MNHEY, CDR2 SVGAGI. This CDR3 has 15 residues. Note on this clonotype: The junction differs from germline at one of its ends, possibly a read error.

This TCR came from a man between 65 and 85 years old in good health. The sample was blood. V gene TRBV6-5 combines with J gene TRBJ2-7, with a possible D match to TRBD2 (6 bases). The DNA of the CDR3 is TGTGCCAGCAGTTACTCTGGGGGAGCGGACTACGATCAGTACTTC. It encodes CASSYSGGADYDQYF.